Shown below are 3 T cell receptor beta chains from a single sample sequenced in a study of cytomegalovirus exposure and HLA in healthy donors. The study ran its PCR with 60 Vbeta and 13 Jbeta primers. Libraries were prepared by immunoSEQ multiplex PCR; TCRdb keeps only in-frame clonotypes and omits some of them. The sample table sets out over 100,000 clones. The source material was PBMCs. The origin of the receptors is a woman aged 40 to 50 in good health and CMV-seropositive.

V and J are TRBV7-9 and TRBJ1-4; D ambiguous. The ends were cut back, 6 bases at V and 0 bases at J, with 8 bases in the middle. The CDR3 totals 14 residues. Germline values: CDR1 SEHNR, CDR2 FQNEAQ (reference sequence). CDR3 sequence: CASRSSSTNEKLFF. In DNA, the CDR3 is TGTGCCAGCAGATCTTCGTCAACTAATGAAAAACTGTTTTTT.

On this clone: This CDR3 is also generated by other DNA sequences in the sample. V usage is TRBV5-4 and J usage is TRBJ1-5; D gene uncertain. The V and J ends lost 0 bases and 2 bases respectively, with 6 bases between them. Germline CDR1 reads SGHNT; CDR2 reads YYREEE (reference sequence). The CDR3 runs to 14 residues. As DNA, the CDR3 is TGTGCCAGCAGCTTGGCCGGGGGCAATCAGCCCCAGCATTTT. Amino acid sequence: CASSLAGGNQPQHF. Full variable domain (missing parts from reference TRBV5-4 and TRBJ1-5): ETGVTQSPTHLIKTRGQQVTLRCSSQSGHNTVSWYQQALGQGPQFIFQYYREEENGRGNFPPRFSGLQFPNYSSELNVNALELDDSALYLCASSLAGGNQPQHFGDGTRLSIL.

The chain employs TRBV5-4 and TRBJ1-4, with D possibly being TRBD1 (6 bases). V lost 4 bases, J lost 3 bases, and 16 bases lay in between. Germline loops: CDR1 SGHNT, CDR2 YYREEE (reference sequence). The CDR3 extends over 16 amino acids. The CDR3 nucleotides read TGTGCCAGCAGCACAGGACAGAATGTACCTAATGAAAAACTGTTTTTT. As protein: CASSTGQNVPNEKLFF.